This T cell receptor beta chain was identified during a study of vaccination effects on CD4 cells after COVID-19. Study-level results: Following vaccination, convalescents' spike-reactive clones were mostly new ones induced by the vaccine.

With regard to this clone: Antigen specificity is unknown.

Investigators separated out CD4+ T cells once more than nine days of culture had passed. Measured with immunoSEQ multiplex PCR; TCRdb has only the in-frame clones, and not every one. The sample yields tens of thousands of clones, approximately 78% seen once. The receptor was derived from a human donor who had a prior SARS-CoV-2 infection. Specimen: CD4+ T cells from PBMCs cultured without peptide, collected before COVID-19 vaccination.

The CDR3 region is CASSLRGAPGHEQYF. The CDR3 DNA reads TGTGCCAGCAGCTTGCGAGGGGCCCCCGGGCACGAGCAGTACTTC. The chain is built from TRBV5-6 and TRBJ2-7, with D possibly being TRBD1 or TRBD2 (5 bases each). V lost 1 base to trimming and J lost 5 bases, with 16 bases between them. The CDR3 totals 15 residues. Germline V gene data show CDR1 as SGHDT and CDR2 as YYEEEE. The full variable domain, its missing parts supplied by reference TRBV5-6 and TRBJ2-7, is DAGVTQSPTHLIKTRGQQVTLRCSPKSGHDTVSWYQQALGQGPQFIFQYYEEEERQRGNFPDRFSGHQFPNYSSELNVNALLLGDSALYLCASSLRGAPGHEQYFGPGTRLTVT.